The 22 T cell receptor beta chains reported below all come from one sample, sequenced in a study of blood T cell repertoires in COVID-19. The protocol was immunoSEQ multiplex PCR, while the TCRdb copy is restricted to in-frame clones and leaves out a portion. The data hold nearly 250,000 clones, with around 85% observed a single time. The sequenced sample was PBMCs or T cells enriched from blood (not recorded which). All receptors come from a woman in her fifties or sixties with acute COVID-19.

The chain carries TRBV12-3 or TRBV12-4 and TRBJ1-5; no reliable D call. CDR3 size: 12 residues. Trimming took 3 bases from V and 6 from J, leaving 6 bases between them. The CDR3 spells CASSFSGQPQHF. CDR3 bases: TGTGCCAGCAGTTTTTCCGGTCAGCCCCAGCATTTT.

This clone was counted a few times. The chain uses TRBV11-2 and TRBJ1-1; D gene uncertain. CDR1 is SGHAT, CDR2 FQNNGV, per germline. V lost 0 bases to trimming and J lost 10 bases, with 12 bases between them. This CDR3 has 13 residues. In DNA, the CDR3 is TGTGCCAGCAGCTTAGATCCGGGGAGCTCAGCTTTCTTT. It encodes CASSLDPGSSAFF. Full variable domain (outside the CDR3, taken from reference TRBV11-2 and TRBJ1-1): EAGVAQSPRYKIIEKRQSVAFWCNPISGHATLYWYQQILGQGPKLLIQFQNNGVVDDSQLPKDRFSAERLKGVDSTLKIQPAKLEDSAVYLCASSLDPGSSAFFGQGTRLTVV.

This clone has only one observation. J is TRBJ1-2 and V is TRBV30; maybe TRBD1 (6 bases). The germline gives CDR1 GTSNPN, CDR2 SVGIG (reference sequence). This CDR3 has 11 amino acids. The V end lost 8 bases, the J end lost 10 bases, and 17 bases lay between the germline ends. Here the CDR3 reads CARGQGMTYTF. CDR3 DNA sequence: TGTGCCCGAGGGCAGGGGATGACCTACACCTTC.

The chain uses TRBV19 and TRBJ1-1; D unresolved. The CDR3 runs to 15 residues. Trimming pared 2 bases from V and 4 bases from J, leaving 14 bases between. CDR1 is LNHDA, CDR2 SQIVND, per germline (reference sequence). The CDR3 DNA reads as TGTGCCAGTAGTATACGCCCGAGTACGGGCACTGAAGCTTTCTTT. Translation: CASSIRPSTGTEAFF.

The chain carries TRBV19 and TRBJ2-7; 11 bases map to TRBD2. This CDR3 region has 18 residues. The junction had 12 bases not matched to a gene; V was cut back by 3 bases and J by 2 bases. The germline gives CDR1 LNHDA, CDR2 SQIVND (reference sequence). The CDR3 loop reads CASSIVASGGPLTYEQYF. The CDR3 DNA reads TGTGCCAGTAGTATCGTGGCTAGCGGGGGGCCCTTAACCTACGAGCAGTACTTC.

This chain uses TRBV19 with TRBJ1-2; 9 bases map to TRBD1. This CDR3 comprises 14 residues. The ends lost 7 bases at V and 2 bases at J; junction bases unmatched: 5. In germline, CDR1 is LNHDA, CDR2 SQIVND (reference sequence). The CDR3 loop is CASKPGQGNYGYTF. The CDR3 nucleotides read TGTGCCAGTAAACCGGGACAGGGAAACTATGGCTACACCTTC.

The chain employs TRBV7-7 and TRBJ2-5, with 7 bases aligning to TRBD1. After removal of 3 bases from V and 4 bases from J, the junction contained 8 bases not matched to a gene. The CDR3 is made up of 15 amino acids. Germline CDR1 and CDR2: SSHAT and FNYEAQ (reference sequence). CDR3 coding DNA: TGTGCCAGCAGCTTTCAGGCCCGACAGGGAGAGACCCAGTACTTC. This codes for CASSFQARQGETQYF.

V is TRBV18 and J is TRBJ1-1, with TRBD1 identical over 10 bases. Trimming took 6 bases from V and 4 from J; bases not matched to a gene: 17. CDR1 KGHSH and CDR2 LQKENI come from the germline V gene. The CDR3 is 18 residues long. The CDR3 sequence is CASSSGDRGHLGVTEAFF. The CDR3 DNA reads TGTGCCAGCTCTTCCGGGGACAGGGGACATCTAGGTGTCACTGAAGCTTTCTTT.

This sequence joins TRBV5-1 and TRBJ1-2; TRBD1 aligns across 7 bases. Losses at the gene ends were 4 bases for V and 8 bases for J; bases not matched to a gene: 14. Germline V CDR1 and CDR2: SGHRS, YFSETQ. The CDR3 sequence is 15 residues long. CDR3 DNA: TGCGCCAGCAGCCGCGCAGGGGGAGATTATGGCGGCTACACCTTC. This encodes CASSRAGGDYGGYTF.

The V gene is TRBV2, the J gene TRBJ1-5; TRBD1 agrees at 8 bases. Germline assignment: CDR1 SNHLY and CDR2 FYNNEI. The junction had 10 bases not matched to a gene; V was cut back by 0 bases and J by 9 bases. This CDR3 region has 16 residues. CDR3 sequence: CASSEAGGQGARPQHF. The CDR3 DNA is TGTGCCAGCAGTGAAGCTGGAGGACAGGGAGCGCGGCCCCAGCATTTT.

The V call is TRBV28, the J call TRBJ1-1; D unclear. With 8 bases removed from V and 1 base from J, the gap between germline ends came to 8 bases. CDR1 is MDHEN, CDR2 SYDVKM, per germline. This CDR3 has 12 residues. The CDR3 DNA is TGTGCCAGCTGGACTAAGAACACTGAAGCTTTCTTT. It yields the protein CASWTKNTEAFF.

The J gene is TRBJ1-1, the V gene TRBV7-9; unclear D gene. The germline gives CDR1 SEHNR, CDR2 FQNEAQ (reference sequence). Trimming took 5 bases from V and 7 from J, leaving 8 bases between them. This CDR3 has 11 amino acids. Here the CDR3 DNA reads TGTGCCAGCAGCCCAGGACTTGAAGCTTTCTTT. This encodes CASSPGLEAFF. The full variable domain, with the rest looked up from reference TRBV7-9 and TRBJ1-1, is DTGVSQNPRHKITKRGQNVTFRCDPISEHNRLYWYRQTLGQGPEFLTYFQNEAQLEKSRLLSDRFSAERPKGSFSTLEIQRTEQGDSAMYLCASSPGLEAFFGQGTRLTVV.

CDR3 in amino acids: CASSPSGTGNSPLHF. The CDR3 nucleotides read TGTGCCAGCTCACCATCCGGGACAGGGAATTCACCCCTCCACTTT. V and J are TRBV18 and TRBJ1-6; 9 positions agree with TRBD1. J was trimmed by 7 bases and V by 2 bases; bases with no gene match: 3. This CDR3 is 15 amino acids long. Germline-derived CDR1 and CDR2 are KGHSH and LQKENI.

On this clone itself: One end of the junction fails to match germline, which may point to a read error. The V and J genes are TRBV19 and TRBJ2-2; D may be TRBD2 (7 bases). The CDR3 runs 15 residues. The V gene's germline CDR1 is LNHDA and CDR2 SQIVND (reference sequence). DNA of the CDR3: TGTGCGAGTAGGGGGGGATCAGTGAACACCGGGGAGCTGTTTTTT. Its protein product is CASRGGSVNTGELFF.

The V call is TRBV6-2 or TRBV6-3, the J call TRBJ1-4, with D unclear. V was pared by 5 bases and J by 0 bases, with 10 bases between. Germline CDR1 and CDR2: MNHEY and SVGEGT. There are 15 residues in the CDR3. For the CDR3, the DNA is TGTGCCAGCAGTCAATACGGTGCAACTAATGAAAAACTGTTTTTT. This codes for CASSQYGATNEKLFF.

Note on this clone: The same CDR3 can be traced to other DNA sequences in this sample. This chain uses TRBV6-5 with TRBJ2-2; 7 nucleotides agree with TRBD1. This CDR3 contains 14 residues. V dropped 5 bases and J dropped 4; count of bases not matched to a gene: 4. Per germline, CDR1 MNHEY and CDR2 SVGAGI. CDR3: CASSRDRGTGELFF. The CDR3 DNA sequence: TGTGCCAGCAGTCGGGACAGAGGCACCGGGGAGCTGTTTTTT.

The CDR3 DNA sequence: TGTGCCAGCAGGGGACAGCCAAGCTACACCTTC. The encoded protein is CASRGQPSYTF. The chain is built from TRBV2 and TRBJ1-2, with 7 bases identical to TRBD1. The germline gives CDR1 SNHLY, CDR2 FYNNEI. Trimming took 6 bases from V and 9 from J; bases not matched to a gene: 4. The CDR3 sequence is 11 residues long.

This chain links TRBV19 with TRBJ1-1; 7 bases are a match to TRBD1. The length of the CDR3 is 13 residues. CDR1 LNHDA and CDR2 SQIVND come from the germline V gene (reference sequence). V lost 7 bases and J lost 5; bases outside the gene matches: 7. CDR3 protein: CASTTQGWTEAFF. The DNA of the CDR3 is TGTGCCAGTACCACACAGGGGTGGACTGAAGCTTTCTTT.

This clone occurred once. The chain is built from TRBV2 and TRBJ2-7, with a weak D call TRBD1 (6 bases). This CDR3 comprises 15 residues. The V and J ends lost 4 bases and 2 bases respectively, with 15 bases between them. Germline CDR1 and CDR2: SNHLY and FYNNEI. CDR3 residues: CASSGGGRRAYEQYF. The CDR3 DNA follows: TGTGCCAGCAGTGGAGGGGGTCGACGTGCCTACGAGCAGTACTTC.

The V call is TRBV30, the J call TRBJ1-5, with a weak D call TRBD1 (5 bases). The V end lost 0 bases, the J end lost 2 bases, and 14 bases lay between the germline ends. This CDR3 contains 16 residues. The germline CDR1 and CDR2 sequences are GTSNPN and SVGIG (reference sequence). The CDR3 DNA sequence: TGTGCCTGGAGTGTGGGGGGGACTAGCGGCAATCAGCCCCAGCATTTT. Translating it yields CAWSVGGTSGNQPQHF. Looking up the rest from reference TRBV30 and TRBJ1-5 gives the full variable domain: SQTIHQWPATLVQPVGSPLSLECTVEGTSNPNLYWYRQAAGRGLQLLFYSVGIGQISSEVPQNLSASRPQDRQFILSSKKLLLSDSGFYLCAWSVGGTSGNQPQHFGDGTRLSIL.

V is TRBV7-2 and J is TRBJ2-1; D may be TRBD2 (5 bases). Trimming took off 2 bases at V and 4 bases at J, with 12 bases between the two ends. The CDR3 loop spans 15 amino acids. CDR1 and CDR2 (germline): SGHTA, FQGNSA. Here the CDR3 reads CASSLNPGGYNEQFF. The DNA of the CDR3 is TGTGCCAGCAGCTTAAATCCAGGAGGATACAATGAGCAGTTCTTC.

The chain uses TRBV5-6 and TRBJ2-2; D is perhaps TRBD1 (8 bases). The germline V and J ends were trimmed by 4 bases and 6 bases, with 13 bases remaining between them. The CDR3 consists of 14 residues. The germline V gene has CDR1 SGHDT and CDR2 YYEEEE. DNA of the CDR3: TGTGCCAGCAGCCCTACAGGGGGGGCCGGGGAGCTGTTTTTT. It encodes CASSPTGGAGELFF.